What follows are 24 T cell receptor beta chains derived from one specimen sequenced in a study of cytotoxic CD8 clonotypes in ibrutinib-treated CLL (TCRdb year 2021). The library relied on the immunoSEQ multiplex PCR assay. TCRdb's version of the immuneACCESS table is confined to in-frame rearrangements and falls short of the full clone set. An unresolved V gene accounts for under half of the shortfall where checked; the remainder is of unknown origin. This sample is represented by about 140,000 clones; more than 75% of them were singletons. 7.5% to 8% of the sample is held by the ten biggest clonotypes. The source was PBMCs, collected after 36 months of ibrutinib treatment. Receptors originate from a human donor with chronic lymphocytic leukemia.

This clone was seen only a few times. V usage is TRBV30 and J usage is TRBJ1-3; 7 bases are a match to TRBD1. With V trimmed by 8 bases and J by 10 bases, 11 bases remained unmatched. The CDR3 runs to 12 residues. Looked up from germline, CDR1 is GTSNPN and CDR2 is SVGIG (reference sequence). CDR3 sequence: CAVEGQHLTIYF. DNA for the CDR3: TGTGCCGTCGAGGGACAGCACTTGACCATATATTTT.

The chain recombines TRBV6-5 with TRBJ2-7; possible D gene TRBD1, 5 bases. In germline, CDR1 is MNHEY, CDR2 SVGAGI. The CDR3 extends over 15 amino acids. Trimming left V 0 bases short and J 4 bases short, with 13 bases between. The CDR3 sequence: CASSYSARAPYEQYF. DNA of the CDR3: TGTGCCAGCAGTTACTCCGCCAGGGCTCCTTACGAGCAGTACTTC.

The gene calls are TRBV7-8 and TRBJ2-3; 7 positions agree with TRBD1. Unmatched junction bases numbered 5, after V lost 6 bases and J lost 5 bases. Germline CDR1 is SGHVS and CDR2 is FQNEAQ. The CDR3 has 13 residues. The CDR3: CASSSQGVDTQYF. The CDR3 DNA follows: TGTGCCAGCAGTTCTCAGGGGGTAGATACGCAGTATTTT.

The count of this clone is one. The V call is TRBV18, the J call TRBJ2-3, with no clear D. V lost 2 bases and J lost 5, with 11 bases in between. CDR3 length equals 14 residues. Per the germline V gene, CDR1 is KGHSH and CDR2 is LQKENI. For the CDR3, the DNA is TGTGCCAGCTCACCATACGCAGGCGAAGATACGCAGTATTTT. Translation gives CASSPYAGEDTQYF. The whole variable domain, remainder taken from reference TRBV18 and TRBJ2-3, is NAGVMQNPRHLVRRRGQEARLRCSPMKGHSHVYWYRQLPEEGLKFMVYLQKENIIDESGMPKERFSAEFPKEGPSILRIQQVVRGDSAAYFCASSPYAGEDTQYFGPGTRLTVL.

Regarding this clone: The junction does not match germline at one end; this may be a read error. The J gene is TRBJ2-3, the V gene TRBV4-1, with 7 bases that match TRBD1. This CDR3 region has 13 residues. CDR1 MGHRA and CDR2 YSYEKL come from the germline V gene. CDR3 DNA sequence: TGTGCCAGCAGCCCCGGACAGGTTCCTACGCAGTATTTT. Its translation is CASSPGQVPTQYF.

The rearrangement joins TRBV19 to TRBJ2-1; the match to TRBD1 covers 7 bases. The CDR3 has 15 amino acids. Germline CDR1 LNHDA, CDR2 SQIVND (reference sequence). J lost 7 bases, V lost 3 bases, and 9 bases had no gene match. In nucleotides, the CDR3 is TGTGCCAGTAGTATTACAACAGGGGTATTGAATGAGCAGTTCTTC. Translated: CASSITTGVLNEQFF.

This chain joins TRBV19 and TRBJ1-1; 11 bases map to TRBD1. CDR3 length: 14 amino acids. The germline gives CDR1 LNHDA, CDR2 SQIVND (reference sequence). Trimming took 7 bases from V and 4 from J; bases not matched to a gene: 5. CDR3 sequence reads: CASTLGTGGTEAFF. The CDR3 bases are TGTGCCAGTACCCTCGGGACAGGGGGCACTGAAGCTTTCTTT.

The chain links TRBV28 to TRBJ2-7, with D maybe TRBD1 (7 bases). Germline V gives CDR1 MDHEN, CDR2 SYDVKM. V lost 0 bases and J 5 bases, leaving 14 bases between the germline ends. The CDR3 runs 15 residues. CDR3 nucleotide sequence: TGTGCCAGCAGTTTATGGGAAGGGGGCGGGGACGAGCAGTACTTC. It yields the protein CASSLWEGGGDEQYF.

V and J are TRBV5-6 and TRBJ1-4; 9 bases are shared with TRBD1. V lost 2 bases to trimming and J lost 6 bases; unmatched junction nucleotides: 2. CDR1 is SGHDT and CDR2 is YYEEEE in the germline V gene. The CDR3 is made up of 14 amino acids. CDR3 protein: CASSFTGGDEKLFF. CDR3 DNA sequence: TGTGCCAGCAGCTTCACAGGGGGCGATGAAAAACTGTTTTTT.

CDR3 loop: CASSLQGGGYTF. In DNA form, the CDR3 reads TGTGCCAGCAGCTTACAGGGAGGTGGCTACACCTTC. V is TRBV7-9 and J is TRBJ1-2; the D gene is possibly TRBD1 (5 bases). CDR1 and CDR2 from the germline V gene are SEHNR and FQNEAQ (reference sequence). Trimming stripped 2 bases from V and 7 bases from J, with 8 bases between. This CDR3 has 12 residues.

On this clone itself: A read error is likely, as this CDR3 ends without the conserved phenylalanine or tryptophan. The J gene is TRBJ2-4, the V gene TRBV6-5; no firm D call. The germline gives CDR1 MNHEY, CDR2 SVGAGI. Trimming removed 5 bases at V and 5 bases at J, with 10 bases between. The CDR3 covers 13 residues. CDR3 nucleotides: TGTGCCAGCAGTGTAACTTCCCAAAACATTCAGTACCTC. Translating gives CASSVTSQNIQYL.

The J gene is TRBJ2-5, the V gene TRBV18; 8 bases agree with TRBD2. The CDR3 has 14 residues. Trimming at V came to 5 bases and at J to 4 bases, leaving 6 bases not matched to a gene. Germline V gene sequence: CDR1 KGHSH, CDR2 LQKENI. The DNA of the CDR3 is TGTGCCAGCTCAGAATCCGGGACTAGAGAGACCCAGTACTTC. It specifies CASSESGTRETQYF.

The CDR3 region has the DNA TGCGCCAGCGCCGCCGTACAGGGACCTACGGAGCAGTACTTC. Its translation is CASAAVQGPTEQYF. The J gene is TRBJ2-7, the V gene TRBV4-1, with D possibly being TRBD1 (6 bases). This CDR3 has 14 residues. Germline V gene data show CDR1 as MGHRA and CDR2 as YSYEKL. The V end lost 8 bases, the J end lost 7 bases, and 21 bases lay between the germline ends.

The gene calls are TRBV25-1 and TRBJ2-2, with 8 bases that match TRBD2. CDR3 length equals 14 residues. CDR1 MGHDK and CDR2 SYGVNS come from the germline V gene. V gave up 2 bases and J gave up 5 bases; unmatched junction bases: 1. CDR3 nucleotide sequence: TGTGCCAGCAGTGAAGGCGGGAGGACCGGGGAGCTGTTTTTT. Translated, it gives CASSEGGRTGELFF.

V is TRBV5-1 and J is TRBJ2-2, with 14 bases fitting TRBD2. The trim removed 3 bases at V and 4 bases at J, leaving 5 bases unmatched. The CDR3 spans 17 residues. CDR1 SGHRS and CDR2 YFSETQ come from the germline V gene. CDR3 sequence (DNA): TGCGCCAGCAGCTCGACTAGCGGGGGGGCGATCACCGGGGAGCTGTTTTTT. Protein: CASSSTSGGAITGELFF.

On this clone: The junction departs from the called germline gene at one end, perhaps through a read error. This chain joins TRBV5-4 and TRBJ2-1, with D uncertain. Germline V gene lookup returns CDR1 SGHNT and CDR2 YYREEE (reference sequence). This CDR3 contains 13 residues. CDR3 sequence (DNA): TGTGCCAGCAGCTTGGGCTCCAACAATGAGCAGTTCTTC. It encodes CASSLGSNNEQFF.

This clone has only one observation. The chain couples TRBV18 to TRBJ1-5; D is ambiguous. Per germline, CDR1 KGHSH and CDR2 LQKENI. The CDR3 extends over 15 amino acids. Trimming left V 2 bases short and J 6 bases short, with 14 bases between. The DNA of the CDR3 is TGTGCCAGCTCACCAACTTCGGGAGGCGTTCAGCCCCAGCATTTT. This codes for CASSPTSGGVQPQHF.

V usage is TRBV28 and J usage is TRBJ1-4, with a possible D match to TRBD1 (6 bases). V was cut by 2 bases and J by 3 bases, with 7 bases left in between. The CDR3 runs to 14 residues. The germline CDR1 and CDR2 sequences are MDHEN and SYDVKM. CDR3 in amino acids: CASSLGQPNEKLFF. The DNA of the CDR3 is TGTGCCAGCAGTTTAGGACAGCCTAATGAAAAACTGTTTTTT.

This sequence joins TRBV6-5 and TRBJ1-1; D is ambiguous. The germline V and J ends were trimmed by 8 bases and 0 bases, with 13 bases remaining between them. The CDR3 extends over 14 amino acids. Germline CDR1 reads MNHEY; CDR2 reads SVGAGI. The CDR3 DNA reads as TGTGCCAGCTTCAACTCGAGGGTGAACACTGAAGCTTTCTTT. Residues: CASFNSRVNTEAFF.

The chain links TRBV5-4 to TRBJ2-7; D gene unclear. The CDR3 is 14 residues long. Trimming removed 0 bases from V and 0 bases from J, with 7 bases in between. Germline assignment: CDR1 SGHNT and CDR2 YYREEE (reference sequence). The CDR3 DNA follows: TGTGCCAGCAGCTTGGCTCCCGGCTCCTACGAGCAGTACTTC. Its protein product is CASSLAPGSYEQYF. The variable domain in full, with the rest retrieved from reference TRBV5-4 and TRBJ2-7, is ETGVTQSPTHLIKTRGQQVTLRCSSQSGHNTVSWYQQALGQGPQFIFQYYREEENGRGNFPPRFSGLQFPNYSSELNVNALELDDSALYLCASSLAPGSYEQYFGPGTRLTVT.

V is TRBV6-1 and J is TRBJ1-1; a possible D gene is TRBD1 (6 bases). The CDR3 runs 14 residues. Trimming removed 8 bases from V and 7 bases from J, with 20 bases in between. CDR1 is MNHNS, CDR2 SASEGT, per germline. The chain's CDR3 is CASARRGPEGEAFF. The CDR3 coding sequence is TGTGCCAGCGCCCGCAGGGGACCCGAGGGTGAAGCTTTCTTT.

V gene TRBV13 combines with J gene TRBJ2-7; 9 nucleotides match TRBD1. The germline V gene encodes CDR1 PRHDT and CDR2 FYEKMQ (reference sequence). V gave up 5 bases and J gave up 2 bases; unmatched junction bases: 4. The CDR3 covers 14 residues. The CDR3 nucleotides read TGTGCCAGCAGCCCCAGGACAGGGGCCTACGAGCAGTACTTC. The encoded protein is CASSPRTGAYEQYF.

The CDR3 DNA sequence: TGCGCCAGCAGCTTGGAGCTCTGGGGTCGGAAGGCAACTAATGAAAAACTGTTTTTT. Its protein product is CASSLELWGRKATNEKLFF. V gene TRBV5-1 combines with J gene TRBJ1-4; D is unresolved. This CDR3 spans 19 amino acids. The germline V and J ends were trimmed by 0 bases and 0 bases, with 18 bases remaining between them. Germline loops: CDR1 SGHRS, CDR2 YFSETQ.

This chain links TRBV10-3 with TRBJ2-6, with D possibly matching TRBD2 (5 bases). Trimming shortened V by 7 bases and J by 0 bases, and 13 bases separated the two germline ends. Germline assignment: CDR1 ENHRY and CDR2 SYGVKD. CDR3 length equals 16 residues. CDR3 in DNA: TGTGCCATCACCCTGAGGGTCCCCTCTGGGGCCAACGTCCTGACTTTC. Amino acids: CAITLRVPSGANVLTF.